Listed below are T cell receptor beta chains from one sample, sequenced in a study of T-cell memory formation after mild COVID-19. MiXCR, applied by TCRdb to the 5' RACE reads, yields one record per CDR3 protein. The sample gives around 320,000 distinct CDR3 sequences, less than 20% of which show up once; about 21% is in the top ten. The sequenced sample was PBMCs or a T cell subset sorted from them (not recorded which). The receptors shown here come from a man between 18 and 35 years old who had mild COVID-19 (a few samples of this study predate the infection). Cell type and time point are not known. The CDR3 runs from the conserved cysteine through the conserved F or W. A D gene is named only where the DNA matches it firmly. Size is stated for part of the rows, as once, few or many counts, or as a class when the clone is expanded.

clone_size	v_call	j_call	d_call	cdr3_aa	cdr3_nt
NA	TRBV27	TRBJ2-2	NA	CASSFGWGSGELFF	TGTGCCAGCAGTTTTGGTTGGGGGTCCGGGGAGCTGTTTTTT
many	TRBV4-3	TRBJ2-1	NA	CASSPWVGNYNEQFF	TGCGCCAGCAGCCCATGGGTAGGGAACTACAATGAGCAGTTCTTC
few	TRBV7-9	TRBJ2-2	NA	CASSPSVGELFF	TGTGCCAGCAGCCCGAGCGTCGGGGAGCTGTTTTTT
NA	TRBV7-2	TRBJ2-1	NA	CASSSLVIGEQFF	TGTGCCAGCAGCTCACTGGTCATAGGTGAGCAGTTCTTC
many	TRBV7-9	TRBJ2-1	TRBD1	CASSYTGEQVYFF	TGTGCCAGCAGCTACACAGGGGAACAGGTCTACTTCTTC
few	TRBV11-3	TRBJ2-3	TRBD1	CASSRGQGMADTQYF	TGTGCCAGCAGCCGCGGACAGGGGATGGCAGATACGCAGTATTTT
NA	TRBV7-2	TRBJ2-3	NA	CASSLHPIGDTQYF	TGTGCCAGCAGCTTACACCCTATCGGGGATACGCAGTATTTT
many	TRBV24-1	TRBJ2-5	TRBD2	CATEGTSGGRETQYF	TGTGCCACCGAAGGGACTAGCGGGGGCCGGGAGACCCAGTACTTC
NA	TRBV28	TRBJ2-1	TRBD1	CASSSRGTFSYNEQFF	TGTGCCAGCAGTTCCAGGGGGACCTTCTCCTACAATGAGCAGTTCTTC
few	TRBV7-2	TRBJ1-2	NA	CASSLATEFYGYTF	TGTGCCAGCAGCTTAGCAACGGAATTCTATGGCTACACCTTC
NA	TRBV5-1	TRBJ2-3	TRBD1	CASSLSGTVRDTQYF	TGCGCCAGCAGCCTATCCGGGACAGTCAGGGATACGCAGTATTTT
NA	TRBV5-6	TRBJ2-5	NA	CASSFFRGETQYF	TGTGCCAGCAGCTTTTTCAGAGGAGAGACCCAGTACTTC
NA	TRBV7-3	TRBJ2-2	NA	CASSYHEAGELFF	TGTGCCAGCAGCTATCACGAGGCCGGGGAGCTGTTTTTT
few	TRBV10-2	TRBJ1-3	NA	CASLPLGVRGNTIYF	TGCGCCAGCCTCCCCCTGGGGGTGCGGGGAAACACCATATATTTT
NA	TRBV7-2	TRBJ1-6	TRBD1	CASRDRVWSPLHF	TGTGCCAGCCGGGACAGGGTATGGTCACCCCTCCACTTT
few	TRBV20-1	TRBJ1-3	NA	CSARRDSGNTIYF	TGCAGTGCTAGACGGGACTCTGGAAACACCATATATTTT
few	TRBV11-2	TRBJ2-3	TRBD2	CASSFYFSGGTDTQYF	TGTGCCAGCAGCTTCTATTTTAGCGGGGGCACAGATACGCAGTATTTT
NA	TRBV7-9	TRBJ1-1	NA	CASSHGTENTEAFF	TGTGCCAGCAGCCATGGGACGGAGAACACTGAAGCTTTCTTT
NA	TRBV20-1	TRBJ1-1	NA	CSARERGWNTEAFF	TGCAGTGCTAGAGAAAGGGGGTGGAACACTGAAGCTTTCTTT
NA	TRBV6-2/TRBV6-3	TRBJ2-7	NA	CASSPGGPHYEQYF	TGTGCCAGCAGTCCCGGGGGACCACACTACGAGCAGTACTTC
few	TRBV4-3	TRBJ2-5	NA	CASSQATGYQETQYF	TGCGCCAGCAGCCAGGCCACAGGGTATCAAGAGACCCAGTACTTC
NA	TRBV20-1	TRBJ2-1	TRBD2	CSARARGARNNEQFF	TGCAGTGCTAGAGCGCGGGGGGCGCGTAACAATGAGCAGTTCTTC
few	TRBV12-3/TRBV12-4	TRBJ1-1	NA	CASSFWSTEAFF	TGTGCCAGCAGTTTTTGGTCCACTGAAGCTTTCTTT
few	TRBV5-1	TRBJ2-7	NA	CASSYQTGRDEQYF	TGCGCCAGCAGCTACCAGACAGGGAGGGACGAGCAGTACTTC
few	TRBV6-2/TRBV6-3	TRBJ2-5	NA	CASSGRPGTQYF	TGTGCCAGCAGTGGGCGACCGGGGACCCAGTACTTC
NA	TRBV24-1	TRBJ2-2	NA	CATSDLDGNTGELFF	TGTGCCACCAGTGATTTGGACGGAAACACCGGGGAGCTGTTTTTT
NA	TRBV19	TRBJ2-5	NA	CASTPGEKETQYF	TGTGCCAGTACCCCAGGGGAGAAAGAGACCCAGTACTTC
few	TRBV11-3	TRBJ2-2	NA	CASSPDPTGELFF	TGTGCCAGCAGCCCGGACCCTACCGGGGAGCTGTTTTTT
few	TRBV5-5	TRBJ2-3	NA	CASRKDSGTDTQYF	TGTGCCAGCAGAAAGGACAGTGGAACAGATACGCAGTATTTT
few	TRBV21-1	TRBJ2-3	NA	CASSDRGTGGPDTQYF	TGTGCCAGCAGCGACCGAGGGACAGGGGGTCCAGATACGCAGTATTTT
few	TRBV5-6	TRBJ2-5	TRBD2	CASSWPPSGGLQETQYF	TGTGCCAGCAGCTGGCCCCCTAGCGGGGGGCTCCAAGAGACCCAGTACTTC
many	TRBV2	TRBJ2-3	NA	CASSPELNTQYF	TGTGCCAGCTCCCCCGAACTGAATACGCAGTATTTT
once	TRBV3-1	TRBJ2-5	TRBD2	CASSQEERGSFQETQYF	TGTGCCAGCAGCCAAGAGGAGCGGGGGAGCTTCCAAGAGACCCAGTACTTC
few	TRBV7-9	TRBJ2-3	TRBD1	CASSFDRVADTQYF	TGTGCCAGCAGCTTCGACAGGGTCGCAGATACGCAGTATTTT
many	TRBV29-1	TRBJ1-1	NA	CSVGVNTEAFF	TGCAGCGTTGGAGTGAACACTGAAGCTTTCTTT
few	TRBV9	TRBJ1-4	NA	CASSDGGFDREKLFF	TGTGCCAGCAGCGACGGGGGTTTTGATCGGGAAAAACTGTTTTTT
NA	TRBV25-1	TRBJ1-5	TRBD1	CASSEGQGNQPQHF	TGTGCCAGCAGTGAAGGACAGGGAAATCAGCCCCAGCATTTT
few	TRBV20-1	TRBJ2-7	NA	CSARGRAAGYEQYF	TGCAGTGCTAGGGGCAGAGCTGCTGGCTACGAGCAGTACTTC
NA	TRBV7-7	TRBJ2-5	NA	CASSPGPEETQYF	TGTGCCAGCAGCCCGGGGCCAGAAGAGACCCAGTACTTC
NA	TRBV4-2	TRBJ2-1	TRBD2	CATGTSGSNEQFF	TGTGCCACCGGGACTAGCGGGTCCAATGAGCAGTTCTTC
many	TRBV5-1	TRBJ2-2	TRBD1	CASSARTGGAGELFF	TGCGCCAGCAGCGCCCGGACAGGGGGCGCCGGGGAGCTGTTTTTT
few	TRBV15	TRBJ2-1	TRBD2	CATSRPSGDNEQFF	TGTGCCACCAGCAGGCCTAGCGGGGACAATGAGCAGTTCTTC
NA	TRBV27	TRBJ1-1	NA	CASTETAMNTEAFF	TGTGCCAGCACTGAGACTGCTATGAACACTGAAGCTTTCTTT
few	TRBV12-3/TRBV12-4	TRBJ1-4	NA	CASSLGSISEKLFF	TGTGCCAGCAGTTTAGGCAGTATTAGTGAAAAACTGTTTTTT
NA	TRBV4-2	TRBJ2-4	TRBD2	CASSRPAGGSIRKVNIQYF	TGTGCCAGCAGTCGACCAGCGGGGGGTTCGATTCGGAAAGTAAACATTCAGTACTTC
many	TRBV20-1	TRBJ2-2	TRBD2	CSAKRGDPGELFF	TGCAGTGCTAAGCGGGGGGACCCCGGGGAGCTGTTTTTT
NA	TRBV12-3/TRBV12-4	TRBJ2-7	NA	CASGGASEQYF	TGTGCCAGCGGGGGGGCCTCCGAGCAGTACTTC
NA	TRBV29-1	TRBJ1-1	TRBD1	CSVHRGMNTEAFF	TGCAGCGTGCACAGGGGAATGAACACCGAAGCTTTCTTT
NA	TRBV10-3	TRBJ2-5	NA	CAISERIPETQYF	TGTGCCATCAGTGAGCGGATCCCAGAGACCCAGTACTTC
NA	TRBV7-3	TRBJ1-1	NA	CASSTQGNTEAFF	TGTGCCAGCAGCACACAGGGTAACACTGAAGCTTTCTTT
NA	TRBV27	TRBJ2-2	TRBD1	CASSGQGATGELFF	TGTGCCAGCTCAGGACAGGGGGCGACCGGGGAGCTGTTTTTT
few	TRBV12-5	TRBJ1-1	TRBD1	CASGLVGQRSTEAFF	TGTGCTAGTGGTTTGGTGGGACAGAGGAGCACTGAAGCTTTCTTT